Included here is one T cell receptor (beta chain) sequence, with context. The antigen is not known. This sample is part of a study of cytomegalovirus exposure and HLA in healthy donors. Study details: Approximately 200 million T cells yielded some 120 million unique TCR beta sequences in earlier analysis.

Germline loops: CDR1 LNHDA, CDR2 SQIVND (reference sequence). Losses at the gene ends were 3 bases for V and 4 bases for J; bases not matched to a gene: 20. This CDR3 contains 20 residues. The PCR used 60 Vbeta and 13 Jbeta primers. Authors' analysis steps: As a later analysis found, there were 70 million to 90 million unique TCR beta chains, of which around 9.9 million were shared. Repertoires were generated with immunoSEQ multiplex PCR, while TCRdb's copy carries only in-frame clones and drops some. V and J calls and clone size are those listed in that table; D and trimming were worked out from the DNA. The data show some 98,000 clones, roughly 70% seen once. The study, taken as a whole, reports: CMV antigen specificity of three CMV-associated chains was confirmed in vitro.

The receptor's source is a man between 45 and 60 years old in good health and CMV-seronegative. The chain is built from TRBV19 and TRBJ2-7; TRBD2 matches 11 bases. Sequenced sample: PBMCs. The CDR3 protein is CASSIGILSLAGGRSYEQYF. As DNA, the CDR3 is TGTGCCAGTAGTATCGGCATTTTGTCTCTAGCGGGAGGTAGGTCGTACGAGCAGTACTTC.